This T cell receptor (beta chain) was recovered during a study of CD8 T cells in Susac syndrome. A quantity of about 0.5 to 1 ug RNA underwent reverse transcription using random hexamers. Multiplex PCR with immunoSEQ amplified the TCR beta CDR3 across 54 Vbeta and 13 Jbeta. TCRdb re-analysed the immunoSEQ multiplex PCR reads in MiXCR, keeping a single row per CDR3 protein. The sample records roughly 130,000 distinct CDR3 sequences, around 96% being singletons. TCR beta was sequenced from blood CD8+ and CD4+ T cells. TEMRA cells were FACS-enriched, and CD8+ and CD4+ T cells were isolated negatively. The CDR3 totals 15 residues. Trimming took off 4 bases at V and 4 bases at J, with 16 bases between the two ends. CDR1 is SGHTA and CDR2 is FQGNSA in the germline V gene.

The rearrangement links TRBV7-2 to TRBJ1-2; a weak D match, TRBD1 (6 bases). The TCR sequence derives from a human donor with multiple sclerosis. Material: CD4+ T cells from PBMCs. The CDR3 DNA reads TGTGCCAGCAGCTCGGAGGGGGGTTCGGGCTATGGCTACACCTTC. Translating it yields CASSSEGGSGYGYTF.